This T cell receptor (beta chain) appears in the sequencing data of a study of blood T cells in healthy people across ages. The study, taken as a whole, reports: Both higher diversity and more naive CD4+ cells marked long-lived donors when set against aged donors. Higher naive T cell percentage went strongly together with higher TCR beta diversity. Unsorted PBMCs prevented conclusive naive versus antigen-experienced comparison.

For the second PCR, which ran for roughly 6 to 12 cycles, a sample-barcoded 5' primer and a J-beta primer mix were used. Each CDR3 protein gets one entry after TCRdb re-called the 5' RACE reads with MiXCR. The sample has 650,000 or so distinct CDR3 sequences; over 40% are singletons. After removal of 11 bases from V and 5 bases from J, the junction contained 6 bases not matched to a gene. Per germline, CDR1 KGHDR and CDR2 SFDVKD. CDR3 length: 13 residues. This clonotype was seen at least ten times. Its antigen is not identified. This chain links TRBV24-1 with TRBJ2-7, with 12 bases matching TRBD2. This receptor was identified in a woman aged 80 or over in good health. The sequenced sample consisted of blood. CDR3 amino acids: CAIGLAGLDEQYF. CDR3 DNA: TGTGCCATTGGACTAGCGGGACTCGACGAGCAGTACTTC.